This record covers a single T cell receptor (beta chain). These data belong to a study of blood T cells in healthy people across ages. The authors ran a second PCR of 7 to 11 cycles using a sample-barcoded 5' primer and a J-beta primer mix. In TCRdb, the 5' RACE reads were re-called with MiXCR into one record per CDR3 protein. The sample holds about 800,000 distinct CDR3 sequences; around 25% are singletons and the top ten take 3.7%. The CDR3 runs to 16 residues. These same data were also listed under a study on T cells of mothers and their children.

V usage is TRBV21-1 and J usage is TRBJ1-3; the DNA was not used to check the table's D call, TRBD1. TRBV21-1 is a pseudogene segment. Specimen: blood. This receptor was taken from a boy aged 10-17 years in good health. The CDR3: CASTSMQGANGNTIYF. The CDR3 nucleotides are TGTGCCAGCACTTCTATGCAGGGGGCGAATGGAAACACCATATATTTT.